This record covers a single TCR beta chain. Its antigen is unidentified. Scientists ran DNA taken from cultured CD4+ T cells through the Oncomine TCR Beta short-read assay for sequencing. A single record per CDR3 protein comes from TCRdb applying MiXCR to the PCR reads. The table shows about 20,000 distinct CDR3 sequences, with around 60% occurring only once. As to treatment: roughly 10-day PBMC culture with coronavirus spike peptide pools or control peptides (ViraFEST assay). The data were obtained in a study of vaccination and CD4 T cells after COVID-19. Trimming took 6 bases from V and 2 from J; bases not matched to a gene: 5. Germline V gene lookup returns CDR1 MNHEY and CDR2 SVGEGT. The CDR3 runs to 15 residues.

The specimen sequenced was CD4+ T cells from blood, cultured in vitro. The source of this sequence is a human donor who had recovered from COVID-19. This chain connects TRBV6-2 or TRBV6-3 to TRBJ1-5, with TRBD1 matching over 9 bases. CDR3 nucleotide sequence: TGTGCCAGCAGCATAGGGGACAGGGGCAATCAGCCCCAGCATTTT. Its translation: CASSIGDRGNQPQHF.